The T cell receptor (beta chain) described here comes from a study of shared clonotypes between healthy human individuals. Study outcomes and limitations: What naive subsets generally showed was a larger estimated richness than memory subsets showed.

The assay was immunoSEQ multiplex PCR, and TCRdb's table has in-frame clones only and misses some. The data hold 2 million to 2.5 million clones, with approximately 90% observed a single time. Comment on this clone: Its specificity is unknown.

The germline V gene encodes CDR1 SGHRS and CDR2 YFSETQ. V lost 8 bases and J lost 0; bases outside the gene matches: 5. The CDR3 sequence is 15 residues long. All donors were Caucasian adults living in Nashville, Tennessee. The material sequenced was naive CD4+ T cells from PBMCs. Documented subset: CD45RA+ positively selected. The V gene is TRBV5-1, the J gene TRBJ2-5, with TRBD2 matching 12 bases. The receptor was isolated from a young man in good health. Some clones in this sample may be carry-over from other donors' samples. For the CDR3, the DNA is TGCGCCAGTTACCGGACTAGCGGGGACCAAGAGACCCAGTACTTC. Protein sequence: CASYRTSGDQETQYF. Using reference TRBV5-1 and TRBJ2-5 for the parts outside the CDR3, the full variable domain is KAGVTQTPRYLIKTRGQQVTLSCSPISGHRSVSWYQQTPGQGLQFLFEYFSETQRNKGNFPGRFSGRQFSNSRSEMNVSTLELGDSALYLCASYRTSGDQETQYFGPGTRLLVL.